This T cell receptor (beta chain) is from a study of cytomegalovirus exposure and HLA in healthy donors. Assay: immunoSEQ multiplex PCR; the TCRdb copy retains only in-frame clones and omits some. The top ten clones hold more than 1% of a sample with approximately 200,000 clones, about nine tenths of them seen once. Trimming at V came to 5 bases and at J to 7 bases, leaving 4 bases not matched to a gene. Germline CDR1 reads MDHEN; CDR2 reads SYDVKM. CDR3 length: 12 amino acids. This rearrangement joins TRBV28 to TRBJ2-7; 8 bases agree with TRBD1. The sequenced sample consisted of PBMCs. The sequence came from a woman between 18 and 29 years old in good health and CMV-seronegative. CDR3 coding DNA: TGTGCCAGCAGTCGGACAGGGTGGGAGCAGTACTTC. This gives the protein CASSRTGWEQYF.